This TCR beta chain came from a study of blood T cells in healthy people across ages. This CDR3 comprises 14 residues. Germline V gene lookup returns CDR1 SQVTM and CDR2 ANQGSEA. The V end lost 1 base, the J end lost 3 bases, and 13 bases lay between the germline ends. This clonotype came up many times. Primers used in a second PCR of roughly 6 to 12 cycles were a sample-barcoded 5' primer and a J-beta primer mix. TCRdb re-called the 5' RACE reads through MiXCR, storing one row per CDR3 protein. The top ten clones hold over 2% of a sample with 1.5 million to 2 million distinct CDR3 sequences, less than 50% of them seen once.

This TCR was sampled from a woman aged 40 to 49 in good health. V is TRBV29-1 and J is TRBJ2-7; D uncertain. Specimen: blood. The CDR3 DNA follows: TGCAGCGTTGAAGTAAGGTTGAACAGCTACGAGCAGTACTTC. Amino acids: CSVEVRLNSYEQYF.